One and the same sample provided the 14 T cell receptor beta chains below, sequenced in a study of technical replicates of blood from a handful of donors. Measured with immunoSEQ multiplex PCR; TCRdb has only the in-frame clones, and not every one. In the table there are about 83,000 clones, under 95% of which are singletons. Specimen: T cells isolated from PBMCs. These TCRs come from a human donor in good health.

The V gene is TRBV27, the J gene TRBJ2-2; 7 bases match TRBD1. From germline, CDR1 is MNHEY and CDR2 SMNVEV (reference sequence). The J segment lost 7 bases and the V segment lost 1 base, leaving 3 bases of the junction unmatched. The CDR3 is 14 amino acids. The CDR3 loop reads CASSLLQGNGELFF. The CDR3 coding sequence is TGTGCCAGCAGTTTATTACAGGGGAACGGGGAGCTGTTTTTT.

The chain uses TRBV25-1 and TRBJ2-1; the D gene is possibly TRBD2 (6 bases). CDR1 is MGHDK and CDR2 is SYGVNS in the germline V gene. V gave up 1 base and J gave up 0 bases, with 10 bases separating them. The CDR3 length is 16 residues. The CDR3 region has the DNA TGTGCCAGCAGTGAATTTAAACTAGCCTCCTACAATGAGCAGTTCTTC. Translation: CASSEFKLASYNEQFF.

CDR3 sequence (DNA): TGCGCCAGCAGCTTGGGAACCGGGACAGGGCTTGAGGATACGCAGTATTTT. It yields the protein CASSLGTGTGLEDTQYF. The genes are TRBV5-1 and TRBJ2-3; 9 positions match TRBD1. Germline values: CDR1 SGHRS, CDR2 YFSETQ. The CDR3 is 17 amino acids. Unmatched junction bases numbered 11, after V lost 0 bases and J lost 6 bases.

This clone was seen a few times. This chain connects TRBV5-1 to TRBJ1-1; TRBD1 aligns across 8 bases. CDR3 size: 15 residues. V lost 2 bases and J lost 1; bases outside the gene matches: 4. Germline assignment: CDR1 SGHRS and CDR2 YFSETQ. The CDR3: CASSFRGRENTEAFF. CDR3 in DNA: TGCGCCAGCAGCTTCAGGGGGCGGGAGAACACTGAAGCTTTCTTT.

The chain combines TRBV7-8 with TRBJ1-5; D remains ambiguous. V was shortened by 2 bases and J by 0 bases, with 17 bases between the two germline ends. CDR3 length: 18 residues. Germline loops: CDR1 SGHVS, CDR2 FQNEAQ. The CDR3 spells CASSLFTGGGLSNQPQHF. CDR3 DNA: TGTGCCAGCAGCTTATTTACGGGCGGAGGGCTTAGCAATCAGCCCCAGCATTTT.

The V call is TRBV5-6, the J call TRBJ1-1; 8 bases agree with TRBD1. Germline V gene sequence: CDR1 SGHDT, CDR2 YYEEEE. The CDR3 consists of 17 residues. Germline trimming cut 4 bases from V and 3 bases from J; bases unmatched to any gene: 14. The CDR3 sequence is CASSAGQVWSMYTEAFF. CDR3 nucleotides: TGTGCCAGCAGCGCGGGACAGGTTTGGAGTATGTACACTGAAGCTTTCTTT.

A note on this clone: Mismatch with germline at one junction end may stem from a read error. The chain employs TRBV7-7 and TRBJ2-5; 7 bases are a match to TRBD1. Germline V gene sequence: CDR1 SSHAT, CDR2 FNYEAQ (reference sequence). This CDR3 is 15 amino acids long. The CDR3 loop reads CASSPTTGLEETQYF. In nucleotides, the CDR3 is TGTGCTAGCAGTCCTACGACAGGGTTGGAAGAGACCCAGTACTTC.

The chain is built from TRBV5-6 and TRBJ2-1; 7 bases are a match to TRBD1. The CDR3 contains 15 residues. The ends lost 0 bases at V and 5 bases at J; junction bases unmatched: 5. Germline lookup yields CDR1 SGHDT and CDR2 YYEEEE. The CDR3 spells CASSLEGARNNEQFF. Written as DNA, the CDR3 is TGTGCCAGCAGCTTGGAGGGGGCCCGGAACAATGAGCAGTTCTTC.

This chain connects TRBV7-9 to TRBJ1-5; D perhaps matches TRBD1 (5 bases). Trimming removed 5 bases from V and 3 bases from J, with 14 bases in between. The CDR3 is made up of 15 amino acids. Germline V gene sequence: CDR1 SEHNR, CDR2 FQNEAQ (reference sequence). The CDR3 here is CASSPIGTANQPQHF. The CDR3 nucleotides read TGTGCCAGCAGCCCAATCGGGACTGCCAATCAGCCCCAGCATTTT.

The chain employs TRBV7-7 and TRBJ2-6; no reliable D call. V was clipped by 2 bases and J by 0 bases, with 8 bases between them. The CDR3 totals 16 residues. Germline V gene sequence: CDR1 SSHAT, CDR2 FNYEAQ (reference sequence). The CDR3 DNA reads as TGTGCCAGCAGCTTATCCCCCGGCTCTGGGGCCAACGTCCTGACTTTC. It is translated as CASSLSPGSGANVLTF.

The CDR3 DNA follows: TGTGCCAGCACGAGACAGGGCGGAGGCTACACCTTC. Its translation: CASTRQGGGYTF. This chain uses TRBV6-5 with TRBJ1-2; the match to TRBD1 covers 7 bases. Germline V CDR1 and CDR2: MNHEY, SVGAGI. The CDR3 covers 12 residues. The trim removed 7 bases at V and 8 bases at J, leaving 7 bases unmatched.

This chain uses TRBV4-1 with TRBJ2-2, with D maybe TRBD2 (7 bases). Germline lookup yields CDR1 MGHRA and CDR2 YSYEKL. Trimming took off 0 bases at V and 4 bases at J, with 12 bases between the two ends. The CDR3 is 16 residues long. CDR3 loop: CASSQEGGAGTGELFF. CDR3 DNA sequence: TGCGCCAGCAGCCAAGAAGGGGGGGCCGGCACCGGGGAGCTGTTTTTT.

V usage is TRBV2 and J usage is TRBJ1-5, with D tentatively TRBD1 (5 bases). From germline, CDR1 is SNHLY and CDR2 FYNNEI. Trimming took 5 bases from V and 7 from J, leaving 15 bases between them. The CDR3 covers 14 residues. The CDR3 here is CASSRQSSSQPQHF. The CDR3 coding sequence is TGTGCCAGCAGTAGACAGTCCTCAAGCCAGCCCCAGCATTTT.

This chain links TRBV6-5 with TRBJ2-5; the D gene is possibly TRBD2 (6 bases). CDR1 and CDR2 (germline): MNHEY, SVGAGI. The CDR3 extends over 13 amino acids. Trimming shortened V by 6 bases and J by 10 bases, and 18 bases separated the two germline ends. The CDR3 region has the DNA TGTGCCAGCAGGCTAGCGCTCACCGGGGACCAGTACTTC. This encodes CASRLALTGDQYF.